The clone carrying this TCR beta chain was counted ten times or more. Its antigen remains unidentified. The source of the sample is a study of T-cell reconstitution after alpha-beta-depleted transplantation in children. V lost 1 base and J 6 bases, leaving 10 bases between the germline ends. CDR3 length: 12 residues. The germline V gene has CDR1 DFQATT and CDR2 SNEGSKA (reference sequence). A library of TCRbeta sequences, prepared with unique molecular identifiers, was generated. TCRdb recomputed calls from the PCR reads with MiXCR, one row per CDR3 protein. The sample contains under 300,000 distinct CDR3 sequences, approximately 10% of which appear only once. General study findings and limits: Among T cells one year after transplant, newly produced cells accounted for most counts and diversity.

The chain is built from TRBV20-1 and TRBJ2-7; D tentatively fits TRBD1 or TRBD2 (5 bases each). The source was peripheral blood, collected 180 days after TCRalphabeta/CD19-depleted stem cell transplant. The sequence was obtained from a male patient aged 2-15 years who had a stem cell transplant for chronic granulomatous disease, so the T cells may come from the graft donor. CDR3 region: CSARGGSFEQYF. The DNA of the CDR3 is TGCAGTGCTAGAGGGGGGAGTTTCGAGCAGTACTTC.